The next 9 T cell receptor beta chains were all read from a single sample in a study of PD-L1 blockade in urothelial cancer. Described time point: peripheral blood 6 weeks after treatment start. Measured with immunoSEQ multiplex PCR; TCRdb has only the in-frame clones, and not every one. Among around 110,000 clones listed, approximately 90% were seen once. Here the sequenced sample was PBMCs, taken around atezolizumab (anti-PD-L1) treatment. Source of these receptors: a man between 60 and 70 years old with urothelial cancer.

This sequence joins TRBV19 and TRBJ1-4, with 10 bases lining up with TRBD1. The J segment lost 8 bases and the V segment lost 4 bases, leaving 7 bases of the junction unmatched. The CDR3 has 15 residues. Germline V gene sequence: CDR1 LNHDA, CDR2 SQIVND (reference sequence). This CDR3 reads CASSRVTGGAEKLFF. The CDR3, as DNA: TGTGCCAGTAGTAGGGTGACAGGGGGCGCCGAAAAACTGTTTTTT. The full variable domain, rest sourced from reference TRBV19 and TRBJ1-4, is DGGITQSPKYLFRKEGQNVTLSCEQNLNHDAMYWYRQDPGQGLRLIYYSQIVNDFQKGDIAEGYSVSREKKESFPLTVTSAQKNPTAFYLCASSRVTGGAEKLFFGSGTQLSVL.

The chain employs TRBV9 and TRBJ1-2, with a weak D call TRBD1 (6 bases). The length of the CDR3 is 15 residues. With 0 bases removed from V and 1 base from J, the gap between germline ends came to 10 bases. Looked up from germline, CDR1 is SGDLS and CDR2 is YYNGEE. CDR3 protein: CASSVGGGDNYGYTF. As DNA, the CDR3 is TGTGCCAGCAGCGTAGGAGGGGGAGATAACTATGGCTACACCTTC.

The gene calls are TRBV5-4 and TRBJ1-5; D not certain. CDR3 size: 13 residues. Looked up from germline, CDR1 is SGHNT and CDR2 is YYREEE (reference sequence). The germline V and J ends were trimmed by 3 bases and 7 bases, with 11 bases remaining between them. The CDR3 region has the DNA TGTGCCAGCAGCTCCGCGGGAGGCCAGCCCCAGCATTTT. It translates to CASSSAGGQPQHF.

This chain connects TRBV13 to TRBJ1-2; weak D call: TRBD1 (6 bases). The V end was cut by 5 bases, the J end by 0 bases, with 10 bases between. Germline V gene sequence: CDR1 PRHDT, CDR2 FYEKMQ (reference sequence). This CDR3 is 14 amino acids long. The CDR3 loop is CASSKGQPNYGYTF. DNA of the CDR3: TGTGCCAGCAGCAAAGGACAGCCTAACTATGGCTACACCTTC.

The V and J genes are TRBV5-1 and TRBJ1-5, with 10 bases matching TRBD1. Germline CDR1 SGHRS, CDR2 YFSETQ. Trimming cost V 4 bases and J 7 bases; bases outside gene matches: 5. CDR3 length: 14 amino acids. CDR3 sequence (DNA): TGCGCCAGCAGCCCGGGACAGGGGACCCAGCCCCAGCATTTT. Its protein product is CASSPGQGTQPQHF.

This clone was counted a single time. The CDR3 loop reads CASRDRAYYGYTF. The DNA for the CDR3 is TGTGCCAGTAGGGACAGGGCCTACTATGGCTACACCTTC. This rearrangement joins TRBV19 to TRBJ1-2, with 8 bases matching TRBD1. The V segment lost 6 bases and the J segment 3 bases; nucleotides outside the gene matches: 3. The CDR3 length is 13 residues. Germline V gives CDR1 LNHDA, CDR2 SQIVND (reference sequence).

The chain links TRBV27 to TRBJ2-6; D possibly corresponds to TRBD2 (6 bases). The CDR3 sequence is 14 residues long. The ends were cut back, 6 bases at V and 2 bases at J, with 8 bases in the middle. Germline V gene data show CDR1 as MNHEY and CDR2 as SMNVEV (reference sequence). The CDR3 protein is CASRWGAGANVLTF. The CDR3 region has the DNA TGTGCCAGCAGGTGGGGGGCTGGGGCCAACGTCCTGACTTTC.

The chain joins TRBV19 to TRBJ1-4, with 7 bases that match TRBD1. The V and J ends lost 6 bases and 3 bases, in that order; junction bases with no gene match: 7. Germline CDR1 LNHDA, CDR2 SQIVND (reference sequence). CDR3 length equals 15 residues. DNA of the CDR3: TGTGCCAGTAGCATTACCGGGACAGCTAATGAAAAACTGTTTTTT. Translation: CASSITGTANEKLFF.

This clone was counted a single time. The genes are TRBV28 and TRBJ2-5; D is perhaps TRBD1 (6 bases). The CDR3 spans 11 residues. Germline V gene data show CDR1 as MDHEN and CDR2 as SYDVKM. V gave up 5 bases and J gave up 5 bases, with 6 bases separating them. The CDR3 region has the DNA TGTGCCAGCAGTGGACAGGAGACCCAGTACTTC. Translating gives CASSGQETQYF.